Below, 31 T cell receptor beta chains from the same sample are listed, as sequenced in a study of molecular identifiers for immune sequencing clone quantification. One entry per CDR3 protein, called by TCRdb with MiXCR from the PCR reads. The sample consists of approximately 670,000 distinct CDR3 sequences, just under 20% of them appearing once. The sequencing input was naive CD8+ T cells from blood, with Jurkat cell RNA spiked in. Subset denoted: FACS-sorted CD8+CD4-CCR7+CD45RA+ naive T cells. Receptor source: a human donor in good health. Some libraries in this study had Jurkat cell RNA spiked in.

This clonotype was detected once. CDR3 nucleotides: TGCAGTGCTTCAGACAGGGGCGAAGTTACCTACGAGCAGTACTTC. Protein product: CSASDRGEVTYEQYF. The genes are TRBV20-1 and TRBJ2-7, with 8 bases matching TRBD1. J gave up 2 bases and V 5 bases, and 11 bases lay outside the gene matches. Germline V gives CDR1 DFQATT, CDR2 SNEGSKA (reference sequence). The CDR3 is made up of 15 amino acids.

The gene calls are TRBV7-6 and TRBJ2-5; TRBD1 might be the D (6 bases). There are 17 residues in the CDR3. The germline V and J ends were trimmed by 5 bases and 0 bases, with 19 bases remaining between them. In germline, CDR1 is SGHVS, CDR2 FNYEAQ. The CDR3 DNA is TGTGCCAGCAGCCCCGCTTGGCGTGGGACAAACCAAGAGACCCAGTACTTC. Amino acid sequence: CASSPAWRGTNQETQYF.

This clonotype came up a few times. The CDR3 protein is CASSYSDGRDESYEQYF. CDR3 bases: TGTGCCAGCAGTTACTCGGATGGGCGGGACGAATCCTACGAGCAGTACTTC. This chain uses TRBV6-2 or TRBV6-3 with TRBJ2-7; maybe TRBD2 (6 bases). V was trimmed by 0 bases and J by 1 base, leaving 16 bases between them. The CDR3 is 17 amino acids. Per the germline V gene, CDR1 is MNHEY and CDR2 is SVGEGT.

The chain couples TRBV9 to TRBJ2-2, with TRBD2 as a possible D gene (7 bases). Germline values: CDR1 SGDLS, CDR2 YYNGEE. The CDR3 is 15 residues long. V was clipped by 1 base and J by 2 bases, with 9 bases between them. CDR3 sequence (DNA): TGTGCCAGCAGCGTAAGCGGGACAAACACCGGGGAGCTGTTTTTT. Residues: CASSVSGTNTGELFF.

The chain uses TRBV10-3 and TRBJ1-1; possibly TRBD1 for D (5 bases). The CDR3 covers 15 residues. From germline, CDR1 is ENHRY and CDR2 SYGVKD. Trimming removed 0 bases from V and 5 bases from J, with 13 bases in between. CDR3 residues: CAISESGGCSTEAFF. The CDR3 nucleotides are TGTGCCATCAGTGAGTCGGGGGGGTGTTCGACTGAAGCTTTCTTT.

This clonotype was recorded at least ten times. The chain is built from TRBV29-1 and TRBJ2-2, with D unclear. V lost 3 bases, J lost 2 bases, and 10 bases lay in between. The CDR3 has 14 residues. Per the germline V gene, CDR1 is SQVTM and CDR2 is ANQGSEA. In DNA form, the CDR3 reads TGCAGCGTTGACGAAGGTTTCAACACCGGGGAGCTGTTTTTT. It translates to CSVDEGFNTGELFF.

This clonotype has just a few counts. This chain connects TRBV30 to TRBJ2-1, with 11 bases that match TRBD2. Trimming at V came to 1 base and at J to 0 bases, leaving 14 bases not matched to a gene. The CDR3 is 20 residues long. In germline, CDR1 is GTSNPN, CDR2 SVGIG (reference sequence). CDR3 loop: CAWSGPTRTSGRSSYNEQFF. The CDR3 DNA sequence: TGTGCCTGGAGTGGACCAACAAGGACTAGCGGGCGGAGCTCCTACAATGAGCAGTTCTTC.

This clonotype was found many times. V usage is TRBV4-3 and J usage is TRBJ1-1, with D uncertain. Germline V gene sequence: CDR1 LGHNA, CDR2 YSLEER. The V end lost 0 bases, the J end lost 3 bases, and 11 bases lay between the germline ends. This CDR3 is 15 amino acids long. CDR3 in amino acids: CASSQDPSSYTEAFF. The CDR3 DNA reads TGCGCCAGCAGCCAAGACCCCTCGTCTTACACTGAAGCTTTCTTT.

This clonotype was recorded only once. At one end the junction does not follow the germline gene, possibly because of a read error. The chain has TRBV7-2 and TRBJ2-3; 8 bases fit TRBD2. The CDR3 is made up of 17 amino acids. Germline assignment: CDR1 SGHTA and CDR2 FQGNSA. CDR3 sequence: CASSSTGLVSPLDTQCF. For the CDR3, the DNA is TGTGCCAGCAGCTCAACGGGACTAGTCTCCCCCCTAGATACGCAGTGTTTT.

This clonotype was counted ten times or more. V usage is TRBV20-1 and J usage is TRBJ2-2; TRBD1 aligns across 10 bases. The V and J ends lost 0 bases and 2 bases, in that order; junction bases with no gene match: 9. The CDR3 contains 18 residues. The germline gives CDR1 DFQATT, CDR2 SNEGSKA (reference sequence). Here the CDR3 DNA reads TGCAGTGCTAGAGATATCGGGACAGGGGAGGTTAACACCGGGGAGCTGTTTTTT. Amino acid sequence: CSARDIGTGEVNTGELFF.

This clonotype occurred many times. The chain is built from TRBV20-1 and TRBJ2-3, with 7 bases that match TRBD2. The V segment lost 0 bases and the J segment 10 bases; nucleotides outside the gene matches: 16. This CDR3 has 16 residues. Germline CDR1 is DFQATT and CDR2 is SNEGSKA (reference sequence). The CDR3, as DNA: TGCAGTGCTAGAGATCGAATTAGCGGGCCCATGCCCCCGCAGTATTTT. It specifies CSARDRISGPMPPQYF.

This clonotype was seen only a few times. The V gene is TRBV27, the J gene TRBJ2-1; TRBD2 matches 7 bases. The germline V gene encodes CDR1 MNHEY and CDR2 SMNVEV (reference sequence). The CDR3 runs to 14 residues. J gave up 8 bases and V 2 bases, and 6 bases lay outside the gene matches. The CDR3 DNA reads TGTGCCAGCAGTTTAGCGGGAGAGCTTTATGAGCAGTTCTTC. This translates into CASSLAGELYEQFF.

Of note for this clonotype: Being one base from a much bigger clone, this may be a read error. CDR3 nucleotide sequence: TGTGCCAGCAGCTCTGTACGGACGCGCACAGGTACGCAGTATTTT. Translation: CASSSVRTRTGTQYF. J is TRBJ2-3 and V is TRBV7-9, with D perhaps matching TRBD1 (5 bases). The CDR3 is made up of 15 amino acids. Germline CDR1 is SEHNR and CDR2 is FQNEAQ (reference sequence).

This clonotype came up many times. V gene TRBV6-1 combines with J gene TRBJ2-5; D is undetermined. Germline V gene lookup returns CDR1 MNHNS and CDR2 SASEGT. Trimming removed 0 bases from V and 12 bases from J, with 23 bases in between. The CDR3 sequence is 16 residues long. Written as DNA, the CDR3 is TGTGCCAGCAGTGAAGCCCCCTGGTCAAGCGCCGATTCGGAGTACTTC. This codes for CASSEAPWSSADSEYF.

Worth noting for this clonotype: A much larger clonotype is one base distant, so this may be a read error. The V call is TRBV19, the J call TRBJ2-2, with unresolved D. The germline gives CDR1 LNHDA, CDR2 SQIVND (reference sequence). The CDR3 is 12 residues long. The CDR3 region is CASNPNTRELFF. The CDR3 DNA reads TGTGCCAGTAATCCGAACACCAGGGAGCTGTTTTTT.

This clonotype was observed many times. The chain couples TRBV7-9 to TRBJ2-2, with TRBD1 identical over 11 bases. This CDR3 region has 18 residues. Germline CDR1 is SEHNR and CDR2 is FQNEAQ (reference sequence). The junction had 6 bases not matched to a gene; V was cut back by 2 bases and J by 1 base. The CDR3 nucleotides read TGTGCCAGCAGCTTACCCCGGACAGGGGGCCAGAACACCGGGGAGCTGTTTTTT. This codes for CASSLPRTGGQNTGELFF.

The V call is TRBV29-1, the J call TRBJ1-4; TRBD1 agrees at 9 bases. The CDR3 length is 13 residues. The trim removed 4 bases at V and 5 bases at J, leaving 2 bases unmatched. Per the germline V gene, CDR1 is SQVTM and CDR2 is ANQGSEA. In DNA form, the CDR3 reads TGCAGCGTTGGAACAGGGGGCAATGAAAAACTGTTTTTT. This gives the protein CSVGTGGNEKLFF.

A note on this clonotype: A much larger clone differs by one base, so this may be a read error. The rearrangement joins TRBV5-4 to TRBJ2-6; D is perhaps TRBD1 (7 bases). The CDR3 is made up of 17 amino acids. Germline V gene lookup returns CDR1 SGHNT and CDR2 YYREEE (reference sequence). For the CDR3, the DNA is TGTGCCAGCGGCTTGGAGGGACAGCACTCTGGGGCCAACGTCCTGACTTTC. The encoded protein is CASGLEGQHSGANVLTF.

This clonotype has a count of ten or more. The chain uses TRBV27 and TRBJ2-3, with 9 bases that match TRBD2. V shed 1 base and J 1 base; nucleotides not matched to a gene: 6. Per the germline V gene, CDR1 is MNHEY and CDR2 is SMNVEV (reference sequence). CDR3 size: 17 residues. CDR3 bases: TGTGCCAGCAGTTTATTTAGGTTAGCGGGAGGCACAGATACGCAGTATTTT. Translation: CASSLFRLAGGTDTQYF.

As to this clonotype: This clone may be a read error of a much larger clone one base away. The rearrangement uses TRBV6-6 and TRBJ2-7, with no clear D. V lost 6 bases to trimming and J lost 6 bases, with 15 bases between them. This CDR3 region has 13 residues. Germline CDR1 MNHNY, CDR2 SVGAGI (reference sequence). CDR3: CASSPVLGCEQYF. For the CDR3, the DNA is TGTGCCAGCAGCCCCGTATTGGGCTGCGAGCAGTACTTC.

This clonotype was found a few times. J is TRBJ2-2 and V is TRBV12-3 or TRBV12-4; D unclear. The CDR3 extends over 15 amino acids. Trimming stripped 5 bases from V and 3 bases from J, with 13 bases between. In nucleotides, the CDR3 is TGTGCCAGCAGTAGGGATGACCCGTACACCGGGGAGCTGTTTTTT. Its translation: CASSRDDPYTGELFF.

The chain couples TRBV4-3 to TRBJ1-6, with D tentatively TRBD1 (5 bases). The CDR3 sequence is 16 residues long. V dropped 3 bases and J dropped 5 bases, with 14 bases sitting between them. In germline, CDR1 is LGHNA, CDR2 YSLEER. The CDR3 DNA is TGCGCCAGCAGCCAGGCCGGGACCGTAAATAATTCACCCCTCCACTTT. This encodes CASSQAGTVNNSPLHF.

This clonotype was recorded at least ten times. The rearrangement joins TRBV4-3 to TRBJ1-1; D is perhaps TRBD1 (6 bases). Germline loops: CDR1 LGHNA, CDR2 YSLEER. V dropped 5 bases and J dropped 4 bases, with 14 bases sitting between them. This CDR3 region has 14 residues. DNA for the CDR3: TGCGCCAGCAGCTGGGGGGGCGGGGGCACTGAAGCTTTCTTT. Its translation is CASSWGGGGTEAFF.

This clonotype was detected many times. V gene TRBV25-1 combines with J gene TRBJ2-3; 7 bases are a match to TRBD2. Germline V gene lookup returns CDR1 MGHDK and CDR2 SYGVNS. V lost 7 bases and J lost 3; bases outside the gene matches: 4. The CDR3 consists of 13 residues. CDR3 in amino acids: CASITSETDTQYF. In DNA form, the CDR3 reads TGTGCCAGCATCACTAGCGAGACAGATACGCAGTATTTT.

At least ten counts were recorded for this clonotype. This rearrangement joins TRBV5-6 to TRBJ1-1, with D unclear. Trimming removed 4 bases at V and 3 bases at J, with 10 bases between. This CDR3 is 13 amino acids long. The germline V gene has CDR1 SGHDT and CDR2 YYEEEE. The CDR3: CASSLYEYTEAFF. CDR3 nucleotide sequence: TGTGCCAGCAGCCTTTACGAGTACACTGAAGCTTTCTTT. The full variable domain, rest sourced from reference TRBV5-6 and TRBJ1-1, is DAGVTQSPTHLIKTRGQQVTLRCSPKSGHDTVSWYQQALGQGPQFIFQYYEEEERQRGNFPDRFSGHQFPNYSSELNVNALLLGDSALYLCASSLYEYTEAFFGQGTRLTVV.

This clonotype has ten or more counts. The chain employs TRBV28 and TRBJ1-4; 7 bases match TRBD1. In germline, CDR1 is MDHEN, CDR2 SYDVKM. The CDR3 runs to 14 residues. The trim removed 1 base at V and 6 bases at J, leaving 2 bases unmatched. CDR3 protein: CASSLFQGDEKLFF. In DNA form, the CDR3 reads TGTGCCAGCAGTTTATTCCAGGGGGATGAAAAACTGTTTTTT.

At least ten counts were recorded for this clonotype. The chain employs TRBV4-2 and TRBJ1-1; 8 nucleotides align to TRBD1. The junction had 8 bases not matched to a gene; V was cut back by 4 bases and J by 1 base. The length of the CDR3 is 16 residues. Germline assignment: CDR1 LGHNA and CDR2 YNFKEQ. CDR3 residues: CASSPDRGLRNTEAFF. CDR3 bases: TGTGCCAGCAGCCCCGACAGGGGATTAAGGAACACTGAAGCTTTCTTT.

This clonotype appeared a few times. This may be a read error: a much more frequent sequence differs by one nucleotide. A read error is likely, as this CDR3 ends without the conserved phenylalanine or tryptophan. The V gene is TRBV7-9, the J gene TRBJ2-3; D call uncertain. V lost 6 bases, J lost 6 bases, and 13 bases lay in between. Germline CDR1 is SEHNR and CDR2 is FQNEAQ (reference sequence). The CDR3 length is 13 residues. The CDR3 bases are TGTGCCAGCAGACGAACCCCTGAGGATACGCAGTATTCT. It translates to CASRRTPEDTQYS.

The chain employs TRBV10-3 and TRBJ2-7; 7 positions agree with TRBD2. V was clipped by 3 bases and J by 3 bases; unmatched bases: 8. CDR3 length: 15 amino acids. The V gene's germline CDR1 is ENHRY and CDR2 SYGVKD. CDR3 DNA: TGTGCCATCAGTGATTGGGAGGGTACGGGCTACGAGCAGTACTTC. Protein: CAISDWEGTGYEQYF.

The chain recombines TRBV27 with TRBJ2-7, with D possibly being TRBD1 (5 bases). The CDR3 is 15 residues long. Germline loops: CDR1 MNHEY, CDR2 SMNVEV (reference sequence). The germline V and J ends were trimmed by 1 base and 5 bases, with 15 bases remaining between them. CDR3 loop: CASSLWAGLLDEQYF. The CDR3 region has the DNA TGTGCCAGCAGTTTATGGGCAGGGCTCTTGGACGAGCAGTACTTC.

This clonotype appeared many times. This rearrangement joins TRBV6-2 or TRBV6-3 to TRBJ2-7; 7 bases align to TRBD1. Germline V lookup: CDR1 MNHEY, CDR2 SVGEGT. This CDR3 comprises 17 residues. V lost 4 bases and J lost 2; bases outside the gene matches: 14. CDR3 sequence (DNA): TGTGCCAGCAGTTGGGACAGCGGTGGGACAACTGCCTACGAGCAGTACTTC. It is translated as CASSWDSGGTTAYEQYF.